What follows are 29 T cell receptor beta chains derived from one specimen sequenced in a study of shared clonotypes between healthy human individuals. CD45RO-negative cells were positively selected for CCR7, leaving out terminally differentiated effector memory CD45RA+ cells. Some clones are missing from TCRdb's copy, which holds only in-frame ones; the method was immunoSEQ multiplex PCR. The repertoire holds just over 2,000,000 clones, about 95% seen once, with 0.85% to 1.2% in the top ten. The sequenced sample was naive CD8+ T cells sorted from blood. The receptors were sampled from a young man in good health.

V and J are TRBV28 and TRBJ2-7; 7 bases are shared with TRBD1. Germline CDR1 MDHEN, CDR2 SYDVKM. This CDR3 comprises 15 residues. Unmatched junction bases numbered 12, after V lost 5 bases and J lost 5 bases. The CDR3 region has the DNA TGTGCCAGCAGTCATCAAGTCAGGGGGAGCGACGAGCAGTACTTC. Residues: CASSHQVRGSDEQYF.

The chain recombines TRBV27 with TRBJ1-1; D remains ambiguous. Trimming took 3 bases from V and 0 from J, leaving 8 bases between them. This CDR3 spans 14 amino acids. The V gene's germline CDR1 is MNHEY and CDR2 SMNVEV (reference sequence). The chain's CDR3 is CASSFGLMNTEAFF. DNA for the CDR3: TGTGCCAGCAGTTTCGGGCTTATGAACACTGAAGCTTTCTTT.

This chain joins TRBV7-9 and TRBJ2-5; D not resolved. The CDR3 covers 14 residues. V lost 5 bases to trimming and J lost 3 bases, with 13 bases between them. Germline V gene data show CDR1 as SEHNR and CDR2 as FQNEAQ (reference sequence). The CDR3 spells CASSPLDGEETQYF. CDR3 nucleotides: TGTGCCAGCAGCCCCCTTGATGGGGAAGAGACCCAGTACTTC.

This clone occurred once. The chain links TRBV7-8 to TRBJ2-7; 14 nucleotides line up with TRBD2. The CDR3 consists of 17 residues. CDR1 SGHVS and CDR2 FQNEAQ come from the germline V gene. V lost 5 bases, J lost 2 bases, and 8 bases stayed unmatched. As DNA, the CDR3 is TGTGCCAGCAGCCGGGGACTAGCGGGAGCGACACCCTACGAGCAGTACTTC. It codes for CASSRGLAGATPYEQYF. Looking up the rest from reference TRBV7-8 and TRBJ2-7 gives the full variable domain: GAGVSQSPRYKVAKRGQDVALRCDPISGHVSLFWYQQALGQGPEFLTYFQNEAQLDKSGLPSDRFFAERPEGSVSTLKIQRTQQEDSAVYLCASSRGLAGATPYEQYFGPGTRLTVT.

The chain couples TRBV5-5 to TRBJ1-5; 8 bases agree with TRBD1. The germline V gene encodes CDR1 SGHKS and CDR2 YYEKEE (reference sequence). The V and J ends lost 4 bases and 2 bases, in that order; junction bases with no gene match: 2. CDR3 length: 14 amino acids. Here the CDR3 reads CASSPGQGNQPQHF. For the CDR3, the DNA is TGTGCCAGCAGCCCGGGACAGGGCAATCAGCCCCAGCATTTT. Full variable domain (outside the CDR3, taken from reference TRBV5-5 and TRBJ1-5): DAGVTQSPTHLIKTRGQQVTLRCSPISGHKSVSWYQQVLGQGPQFIFQYYEKEERGRGNFPDRFSARQFPNYSSELNVNALLLGDSALYLCASSPGQGNQPQHFGDGTRLSIL.

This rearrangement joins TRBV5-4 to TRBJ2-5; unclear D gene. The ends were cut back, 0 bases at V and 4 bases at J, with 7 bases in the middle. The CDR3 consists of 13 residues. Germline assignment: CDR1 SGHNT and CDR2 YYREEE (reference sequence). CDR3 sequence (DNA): TGTGCCAGCAGCTTGGCGGACGGAGAGACCCAGTACTTC. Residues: CASSLADGETQYF.

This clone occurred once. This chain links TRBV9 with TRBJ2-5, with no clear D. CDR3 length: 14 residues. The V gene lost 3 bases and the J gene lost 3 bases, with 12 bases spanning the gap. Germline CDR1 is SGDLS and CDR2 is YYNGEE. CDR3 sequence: CASSELVGEETQYF. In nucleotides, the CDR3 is TGTGCCAGCAGCGAATTGGTAGGCGAAGAGACCCAGTACTTC.

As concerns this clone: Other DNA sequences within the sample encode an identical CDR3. The CDR3 bases are TGTGCCAGCAGTTTGGGGTCCCATCAGCCCCAGCATTTT. Its protein is CASSLGSHQPQHF. The chain employs TRBV27 and TRBJ1-5, with D uncertain. Germline CDR1 and CDR2: MNHEY and SMNVEV (reference sequence). V was shortened by 3 bases and J by 5 bases, with 8 bases between the two germline ends. This CDR3 has 13 amino acids.

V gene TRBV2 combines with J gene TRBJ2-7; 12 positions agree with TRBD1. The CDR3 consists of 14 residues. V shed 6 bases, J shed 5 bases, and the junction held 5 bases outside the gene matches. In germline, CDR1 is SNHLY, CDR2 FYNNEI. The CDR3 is CASSPGQGAHEQYF. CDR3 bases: TGTGCCAGCAGCCCGGGACAGGGGGCCCACGAGCAGTACTTC.

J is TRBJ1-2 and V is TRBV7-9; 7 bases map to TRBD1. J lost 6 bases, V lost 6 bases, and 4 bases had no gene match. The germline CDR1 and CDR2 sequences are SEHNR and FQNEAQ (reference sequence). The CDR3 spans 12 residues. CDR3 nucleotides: TGTGCCAGCAGGCCGGGACAGCATGGCTACACCTTC. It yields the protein CASRPGQHGYTF.

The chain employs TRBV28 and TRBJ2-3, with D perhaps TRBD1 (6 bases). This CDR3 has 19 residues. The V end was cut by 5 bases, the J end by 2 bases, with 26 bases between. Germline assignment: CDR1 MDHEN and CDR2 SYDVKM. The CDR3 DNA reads TGTGCCAGCAGTCCTTACAAACCGACAGGAGTAACCAACACAGATACGCAGTATTTT. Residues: CASSPYKPTGVTNTDTQYF.

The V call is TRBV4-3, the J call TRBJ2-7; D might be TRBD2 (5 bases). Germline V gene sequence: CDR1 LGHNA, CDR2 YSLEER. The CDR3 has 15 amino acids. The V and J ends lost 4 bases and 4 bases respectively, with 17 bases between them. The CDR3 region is CASSPGVSGVYEQYF. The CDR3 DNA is TGCGCCAGCAGCCCCGGAGTCAGCGGAGTTTACGAGCAGTACTTC.

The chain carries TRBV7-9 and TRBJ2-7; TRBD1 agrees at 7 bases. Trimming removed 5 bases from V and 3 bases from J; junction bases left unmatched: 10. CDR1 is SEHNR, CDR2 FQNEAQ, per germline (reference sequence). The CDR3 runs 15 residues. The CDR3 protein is CASSPTDRVFYEQYF. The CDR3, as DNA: TGTGCCAGCAGCCCGACTGACAGGGTGTTCTACGAGCAGTACTTC. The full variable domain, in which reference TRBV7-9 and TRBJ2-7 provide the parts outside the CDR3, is DTGVSQNPRHKITKRGQNVTFRCDPISEHNRLYWYRQTLGQGPEFLTYFQNEAQLEKSRLLSDRFSAERPKGSFSTLEIQRTEQGDSAMYLCASSPTDRVFYEQYFGPGTRLTVT.

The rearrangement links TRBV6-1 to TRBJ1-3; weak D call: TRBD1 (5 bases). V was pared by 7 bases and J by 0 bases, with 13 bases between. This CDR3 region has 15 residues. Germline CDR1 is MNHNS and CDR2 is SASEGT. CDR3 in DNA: TGTGCCAGCACTGATGGGGGGGTCTCTGGAAACACCATATATTTT. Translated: CASTDGGVSGNTIYF.

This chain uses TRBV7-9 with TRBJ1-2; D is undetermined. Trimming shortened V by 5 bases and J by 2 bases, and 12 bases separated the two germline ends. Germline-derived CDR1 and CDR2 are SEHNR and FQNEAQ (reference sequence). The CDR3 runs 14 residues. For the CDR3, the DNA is TGTGCCAGCAGCAAGGTGGAGGGAAACTATGGCTACACCTTC. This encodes CASSKVEGNYGYTF.

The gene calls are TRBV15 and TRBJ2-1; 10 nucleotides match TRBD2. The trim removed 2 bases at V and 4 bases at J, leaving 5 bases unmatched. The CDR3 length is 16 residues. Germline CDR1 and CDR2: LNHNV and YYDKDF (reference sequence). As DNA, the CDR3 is TGTGCCACCAGCAGACTAAAGCGGGAGGGTTACAATGAGCAGTTCTTC. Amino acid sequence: CATSRLKREGYNEQFF.

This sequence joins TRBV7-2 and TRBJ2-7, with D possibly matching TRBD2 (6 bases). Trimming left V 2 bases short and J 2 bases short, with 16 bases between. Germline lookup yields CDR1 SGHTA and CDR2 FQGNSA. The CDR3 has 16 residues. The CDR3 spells CASSLTSGDITYEQYF. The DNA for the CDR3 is TGTGCCAGCAGCTTAACATCGGGAGACATAACCTACGAGCAGTACTTC.

The CDR3 DNA sequence: TGCGCCAGCAGCTTGATAGGGCCCAATAATTCACCCCTCCACTTT. Its translation is CASSLIGPNNSPLHF. The rearrangement joins TRBV5-1 to TRBJ1-6, with D unclear. This CDR3 has 15 amino acids. The germline CDR1 and CDR2 sequences are SGHRS and YFSETQ. Trimming left V 1 base short and J 5 bases short, with 10 bases between.

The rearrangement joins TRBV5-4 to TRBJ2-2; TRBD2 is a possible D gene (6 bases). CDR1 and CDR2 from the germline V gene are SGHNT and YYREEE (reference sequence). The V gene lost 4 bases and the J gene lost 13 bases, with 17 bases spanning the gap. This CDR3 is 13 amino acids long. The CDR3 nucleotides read TGTGCCAGCAGCGTTGGGACTGCCCGGGTGCTGTTTTTT. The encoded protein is CASSVGTARVLFF.

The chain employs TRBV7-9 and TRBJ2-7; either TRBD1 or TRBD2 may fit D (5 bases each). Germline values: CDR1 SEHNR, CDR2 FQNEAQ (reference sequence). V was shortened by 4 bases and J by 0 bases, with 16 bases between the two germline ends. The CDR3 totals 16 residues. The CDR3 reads CASSSPGRMTSYEQYF. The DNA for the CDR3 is TGTGCCAGCAGCTCACCGGGACGAATGACCTCCTACGAGCAGTACTTC.

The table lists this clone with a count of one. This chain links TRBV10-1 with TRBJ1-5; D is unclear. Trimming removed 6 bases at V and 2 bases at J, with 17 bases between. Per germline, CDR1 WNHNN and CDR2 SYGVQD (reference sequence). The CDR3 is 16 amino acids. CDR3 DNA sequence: TGCGCCAGCAGACCGAGGACGGTGAGTCGCAATCAGCCCCAGCATTTT. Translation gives CASRPRTVSRNQPQHF.

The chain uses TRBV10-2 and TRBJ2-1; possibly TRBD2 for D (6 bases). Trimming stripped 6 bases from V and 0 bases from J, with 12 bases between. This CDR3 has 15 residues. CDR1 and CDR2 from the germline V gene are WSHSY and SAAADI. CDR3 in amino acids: CASRPLASSYNEQFF. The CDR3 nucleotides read TGCGCCAGCAGACCCCTAGCGAGCTCCTACAATGAGCAGTTCTTC.

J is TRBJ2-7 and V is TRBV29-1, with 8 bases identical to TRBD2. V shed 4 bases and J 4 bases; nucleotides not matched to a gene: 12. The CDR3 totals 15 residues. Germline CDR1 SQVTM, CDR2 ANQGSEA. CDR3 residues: CSVGLRAGVGYEQYF. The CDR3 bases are TGCAGCGTTGGGCTGAGAGCGGGAGTCGGTTACGAGCAGTACTTC.

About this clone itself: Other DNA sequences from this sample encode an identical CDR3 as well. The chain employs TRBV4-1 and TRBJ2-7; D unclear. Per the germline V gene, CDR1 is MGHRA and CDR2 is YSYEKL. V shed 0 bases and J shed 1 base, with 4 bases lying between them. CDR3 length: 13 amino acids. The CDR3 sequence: CASSQEGSYEQYF. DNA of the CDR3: TGCGCCAGCAGCCAAGAAGGGTCCTACGAGCAGTACTTC.

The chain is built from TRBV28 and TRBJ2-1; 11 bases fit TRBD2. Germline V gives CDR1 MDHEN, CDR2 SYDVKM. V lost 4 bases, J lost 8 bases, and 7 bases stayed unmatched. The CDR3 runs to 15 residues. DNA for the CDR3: TGTGCCAGCAGTTCTTATAGCGGGAGGGCCGATGAGCAGTTCTTC. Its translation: CASSSYSGRADEQFF. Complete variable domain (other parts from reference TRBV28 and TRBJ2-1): DVKVTQSSRYLVKRTGEKVFLECVQDMDHENMFWYRQDPGLGLRLIYFSYDVKMKEKGDIPEGYSVSREKKERFSLILESASTNQTSMYLCASSSYSGRADEQFFGPGTRLTVL.

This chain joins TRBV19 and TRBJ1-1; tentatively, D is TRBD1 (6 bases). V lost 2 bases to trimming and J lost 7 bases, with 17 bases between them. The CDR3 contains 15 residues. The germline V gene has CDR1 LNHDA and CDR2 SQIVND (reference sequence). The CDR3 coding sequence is TGTGCCAGTAGTATAACTCCGGGACACCCGCATGAAGCTTTCTTT. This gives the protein CASSITPGHPHEAFF. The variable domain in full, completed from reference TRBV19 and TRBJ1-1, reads DGGITQSPKYLFRKEGQNVTLSCEQNLNHDAMYWYRQDPGQGLRLIYYSQIVNDFQKGDIAEGYSVSREKKESFPLTVTSAQKNPTAFYLCASSITPGHPHEAFFGQGTRLTVV.

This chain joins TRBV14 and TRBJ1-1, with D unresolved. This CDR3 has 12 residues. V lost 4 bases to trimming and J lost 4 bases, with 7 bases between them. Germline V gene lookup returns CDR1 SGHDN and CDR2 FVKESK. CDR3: CASSPASTEAFF. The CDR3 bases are TGTGCCAGCAGCCCGGCCTCCACTGAAGCTTTCTTT.

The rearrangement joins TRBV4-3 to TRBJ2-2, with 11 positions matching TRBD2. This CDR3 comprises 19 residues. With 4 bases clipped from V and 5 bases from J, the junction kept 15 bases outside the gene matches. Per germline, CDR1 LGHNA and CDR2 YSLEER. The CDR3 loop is CASSLHRVAGGPWTGELFF. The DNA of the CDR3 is TGCGCCAGCAGCCTCCACCGGGTAGCGGGAGGGCCTTGGACCGGGGAGCTGTTTTTT.

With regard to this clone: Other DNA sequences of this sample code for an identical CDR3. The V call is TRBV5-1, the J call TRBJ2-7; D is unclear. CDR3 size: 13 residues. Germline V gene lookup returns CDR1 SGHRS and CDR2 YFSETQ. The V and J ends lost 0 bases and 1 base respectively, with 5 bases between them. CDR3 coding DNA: TGCGCCAGCAGCTTGGACCGTTCCTACGAGCAGTACTTC. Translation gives CASSLDRSYEQYF. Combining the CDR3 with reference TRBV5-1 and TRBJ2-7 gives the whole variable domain KAGVTQTPRYLIKTRGQQVTLSCSPISGHRSVSWYQQTPGQGLQFLFEYFSETQRNKGNFPGRFSGRQFSNSRSEMNVSTLELGDSALYLCASSLDRSYEQYFGPGTRLTVT.